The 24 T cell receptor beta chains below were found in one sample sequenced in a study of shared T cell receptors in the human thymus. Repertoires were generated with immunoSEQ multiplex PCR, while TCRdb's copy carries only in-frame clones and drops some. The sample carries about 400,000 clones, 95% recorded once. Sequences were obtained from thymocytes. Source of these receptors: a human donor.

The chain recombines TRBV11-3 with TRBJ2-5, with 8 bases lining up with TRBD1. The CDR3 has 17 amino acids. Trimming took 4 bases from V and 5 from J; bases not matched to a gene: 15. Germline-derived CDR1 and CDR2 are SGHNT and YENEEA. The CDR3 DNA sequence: TGTGCCAGCAGCTCGGTGTCTGGGACAGGCTCGATGGAGACCCAGTACTTC. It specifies CASSSVSGTGSMETQYF.

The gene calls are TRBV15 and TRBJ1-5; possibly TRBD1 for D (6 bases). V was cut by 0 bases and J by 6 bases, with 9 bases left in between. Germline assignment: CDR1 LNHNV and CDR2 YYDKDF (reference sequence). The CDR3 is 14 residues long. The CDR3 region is CATSRDQGIQPQHF. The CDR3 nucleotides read TGTGCCACCAGCAGAGATCAGGGGATTCAGCCCCAGCATTTT.

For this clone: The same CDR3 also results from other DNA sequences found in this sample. The CDR3 is CASSVRDRGYNEQFF. The CDR3 DNA is TGTGCCAGCAGCGTCCGGGACAGGGGATACAATGAGCAGTTCTTC. The V gene is TRBV9, the J gene TRBJ2-1, with 10 bases lining up with TRBD1. The CDR3 sequence is 15 residues long. Germline-derived CDR1 and CDR2 are SGDLS and YYNGEE. V lost 2 bases to trimming and J lost 4 bases; unmatched junction nucleotides: 3.

CDR3 residues: CASSPGAVANYGYTF. The DNA of the CDR3 is TGTGCCAGCTCACCGGGGGCAGTAGCTAACTATGGCTACACCTTC. The chain joins TRBV18 to TRBJ1-2; D may be TRBD1 (6 bases). The CDR3 extends over 15 amino acids. V was trimmed by 3 bases and J by 0 bases, leaving 11 bases between them. The germline CDR1 and CDR2 sequences are KGHSH and LQKENI.

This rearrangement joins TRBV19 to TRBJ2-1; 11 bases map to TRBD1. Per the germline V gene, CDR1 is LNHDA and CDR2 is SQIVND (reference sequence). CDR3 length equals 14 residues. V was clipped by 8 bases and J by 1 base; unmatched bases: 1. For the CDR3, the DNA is TGTGCCAGTGGGGACAGGGGGTCCTACAATGAGCAGTTCTTC. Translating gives CASGDRGSYNEQFF.

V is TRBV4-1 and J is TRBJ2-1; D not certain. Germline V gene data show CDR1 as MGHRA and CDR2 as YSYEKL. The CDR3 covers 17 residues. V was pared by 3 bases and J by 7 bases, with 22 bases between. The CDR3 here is CASSQSEWFPLGNEQFF. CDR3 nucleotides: TGCGCCAGCAGCCAGTCTGAATGGTTCCCTCTGGGGAATGAGCAGTTCTTC.

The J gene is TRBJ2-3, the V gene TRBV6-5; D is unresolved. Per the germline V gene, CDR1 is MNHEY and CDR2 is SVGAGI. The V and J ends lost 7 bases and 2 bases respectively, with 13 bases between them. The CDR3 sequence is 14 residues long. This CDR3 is CASTTLGSTDTQYF. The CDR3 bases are TGTGCCAGCACCACCCTTGGGTCCACAGATACGCAGTATTTT.

The CDR3 DNA reads TGTGCCTGGAGTGTAGGGCAGGGGATGTACAATGAGCAGTTCTTC. Amino acids: CAWSVGQGMYNEQFF. The chain is built from TRBV30 and TRBJ2-1, with D possibly being TRBD1 (6 bases). The germline CDR1 and CDR2 sequences are GTSNPN and SVGIG (reference sequence). V was shortened by 0 bases and J by 4 bases, with 13 bases between the two germline ends. The CDR3 has 15 amino acids.

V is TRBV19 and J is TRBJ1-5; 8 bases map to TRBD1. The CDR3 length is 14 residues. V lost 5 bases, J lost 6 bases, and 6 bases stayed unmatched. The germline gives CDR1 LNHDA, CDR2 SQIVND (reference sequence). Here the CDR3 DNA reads TGTGCCAGTAGTTTCCGGCAGGGGGCTCAGCCCCAGCATTTT. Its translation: CASSFRQGAQPQHF.

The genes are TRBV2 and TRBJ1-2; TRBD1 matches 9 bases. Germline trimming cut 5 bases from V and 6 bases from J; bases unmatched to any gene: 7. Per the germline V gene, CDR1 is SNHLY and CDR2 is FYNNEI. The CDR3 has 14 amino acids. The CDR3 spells CASSYRGREDGYTF. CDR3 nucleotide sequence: TGTGCCAGCAGTTACAGGGGGCGCGAGGATGGCTACACCTTC.

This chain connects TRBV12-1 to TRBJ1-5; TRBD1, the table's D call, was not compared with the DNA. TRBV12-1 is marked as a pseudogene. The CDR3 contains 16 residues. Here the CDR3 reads CARQLLTGRVNQPQHF. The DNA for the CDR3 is TGTGCCAGGCAGTTATTGACGGGCAGGGTCAATCAGCCCCAGCATTTT.

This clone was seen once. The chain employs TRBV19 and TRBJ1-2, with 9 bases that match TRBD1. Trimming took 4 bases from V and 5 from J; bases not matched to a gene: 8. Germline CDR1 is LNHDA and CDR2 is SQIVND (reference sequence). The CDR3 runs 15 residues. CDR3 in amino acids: CASSSEGQGLYGYTF. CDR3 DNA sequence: TGTGCCAGTAGTAGCGAGGGACAGGGACTTTATGGCTACACCTTC.

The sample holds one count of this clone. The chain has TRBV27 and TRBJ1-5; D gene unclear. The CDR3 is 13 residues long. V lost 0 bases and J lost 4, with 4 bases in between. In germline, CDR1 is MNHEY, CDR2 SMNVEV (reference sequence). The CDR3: CASSLSRNQPQHF. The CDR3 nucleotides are TGTGCCAGCAGTTTATCTAGAAATCAGCCCCAGCATTTT.

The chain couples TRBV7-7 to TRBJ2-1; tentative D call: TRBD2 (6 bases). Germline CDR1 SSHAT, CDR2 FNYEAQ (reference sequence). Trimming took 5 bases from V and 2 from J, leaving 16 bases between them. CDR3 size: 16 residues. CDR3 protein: CASSPRLEGPYNEQFF. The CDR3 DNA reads TGTGCCAGCAGCCCCCGACTAGAAGGACCCTACAATGAGCAGTTCTTC.

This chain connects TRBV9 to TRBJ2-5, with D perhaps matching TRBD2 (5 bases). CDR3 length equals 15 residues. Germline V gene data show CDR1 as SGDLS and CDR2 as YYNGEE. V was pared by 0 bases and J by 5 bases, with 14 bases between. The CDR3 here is CASSVAPGLRETQYF. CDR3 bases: TGTGCCAGCAGCGTAGCCCCGGGGTTGAGGGAGACCCAGTACTTC.

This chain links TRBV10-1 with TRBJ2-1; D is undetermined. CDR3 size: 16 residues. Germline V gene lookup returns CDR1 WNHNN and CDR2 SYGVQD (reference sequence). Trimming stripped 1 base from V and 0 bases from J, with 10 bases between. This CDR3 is CASSECSKSSYNEQFF. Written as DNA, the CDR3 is TGCGCCAGCAGTGAGTGTAGTAAGAGCTCCTACAATGAGCAGTTCTTC.

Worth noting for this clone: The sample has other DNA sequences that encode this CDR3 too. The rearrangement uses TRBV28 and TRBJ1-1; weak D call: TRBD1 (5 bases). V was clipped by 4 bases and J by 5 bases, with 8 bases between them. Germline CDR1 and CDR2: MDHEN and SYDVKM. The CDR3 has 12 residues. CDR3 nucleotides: TGTGCCAGCAGTTCGGGGGTTACTGAAGCTTTCTTT. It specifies CASSSGVTEAFF.

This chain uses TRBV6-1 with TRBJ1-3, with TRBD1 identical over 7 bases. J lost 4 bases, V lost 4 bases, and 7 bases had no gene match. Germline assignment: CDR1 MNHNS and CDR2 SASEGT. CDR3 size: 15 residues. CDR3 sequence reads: CASSGKGGKGNTIYF. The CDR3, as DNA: TGTGCCAGCAGTGGAAAAGGGGGCAAAGGAAACACCATATATTTT.

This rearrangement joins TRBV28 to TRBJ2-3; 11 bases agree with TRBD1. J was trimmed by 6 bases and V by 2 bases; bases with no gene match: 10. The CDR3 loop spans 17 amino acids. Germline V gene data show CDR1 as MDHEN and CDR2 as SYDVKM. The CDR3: CASSLRTGQGAGDTQYF. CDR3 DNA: TGTGCCAGCAGTTTACGAACCGGACAGGGGGCAGGGGATACGCAGTATTTT.

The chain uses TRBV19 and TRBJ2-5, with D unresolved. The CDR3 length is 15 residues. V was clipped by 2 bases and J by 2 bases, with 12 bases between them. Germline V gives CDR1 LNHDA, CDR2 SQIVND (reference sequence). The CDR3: CASSISAIGQETQYF. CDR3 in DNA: TGTGCCAGTAGTATATCTGCCATAGGACAAGAGACCCAGTACTTC.

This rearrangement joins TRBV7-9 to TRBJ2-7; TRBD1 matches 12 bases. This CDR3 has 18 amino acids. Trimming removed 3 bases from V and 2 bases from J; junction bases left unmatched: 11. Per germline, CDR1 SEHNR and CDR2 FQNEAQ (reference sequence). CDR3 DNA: TGTGCCAGCAGCTTCCCCGGGACAGGGGGCACGAATCCCTACGAGCAGTACTTC. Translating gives CASSFPGTGGTNPYEQYF.

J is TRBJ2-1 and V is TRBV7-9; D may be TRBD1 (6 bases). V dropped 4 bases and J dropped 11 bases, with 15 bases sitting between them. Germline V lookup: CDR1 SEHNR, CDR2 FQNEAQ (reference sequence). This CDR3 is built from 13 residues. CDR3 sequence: CASSWRTVLKQFF. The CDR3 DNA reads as TGTGCCAGCAGCTGGAGGACAGTCCTTAAGCAGTTCTTC.

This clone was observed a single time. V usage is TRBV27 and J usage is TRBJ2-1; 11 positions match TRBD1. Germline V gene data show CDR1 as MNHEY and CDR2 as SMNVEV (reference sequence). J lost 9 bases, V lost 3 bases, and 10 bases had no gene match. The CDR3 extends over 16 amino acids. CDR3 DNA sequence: TGTGCCAGCAGTTTGACCCAGGACAGGGGGCATAGTGAGCAGTTCTTC. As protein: CASSLTQDRGHSEQFF.

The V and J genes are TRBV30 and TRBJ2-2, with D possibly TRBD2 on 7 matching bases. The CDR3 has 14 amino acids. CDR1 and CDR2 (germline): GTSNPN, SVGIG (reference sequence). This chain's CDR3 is CAQGGGRYTGELFF. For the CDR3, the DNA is TGTGCTCAGGGAGGGGGGCGATACACCGGGGAGCTGTTTTTT.